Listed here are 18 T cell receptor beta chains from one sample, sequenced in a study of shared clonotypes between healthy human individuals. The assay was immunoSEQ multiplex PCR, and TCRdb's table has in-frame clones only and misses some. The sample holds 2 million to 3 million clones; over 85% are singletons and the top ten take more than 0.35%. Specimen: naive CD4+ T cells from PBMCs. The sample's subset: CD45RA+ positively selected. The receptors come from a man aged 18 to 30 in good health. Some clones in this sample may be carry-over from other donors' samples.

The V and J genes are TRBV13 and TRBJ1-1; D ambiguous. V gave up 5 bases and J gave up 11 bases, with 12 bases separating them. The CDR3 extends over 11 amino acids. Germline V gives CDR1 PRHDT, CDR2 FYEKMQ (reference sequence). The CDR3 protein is CASSETAGAFF. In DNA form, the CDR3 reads TGTGCCAGCAGCGAAACAGCGGGGGCTTTCTTT.

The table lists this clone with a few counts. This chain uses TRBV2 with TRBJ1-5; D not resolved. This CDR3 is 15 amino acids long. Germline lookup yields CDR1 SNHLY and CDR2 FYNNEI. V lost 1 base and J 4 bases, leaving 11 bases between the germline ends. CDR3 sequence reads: CASSEEVGGNQPQHF. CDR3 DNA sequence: TGTGCCAGCAGTGAAGAGGTAGGAGGGAATCAGCCCCAGCATTTT.

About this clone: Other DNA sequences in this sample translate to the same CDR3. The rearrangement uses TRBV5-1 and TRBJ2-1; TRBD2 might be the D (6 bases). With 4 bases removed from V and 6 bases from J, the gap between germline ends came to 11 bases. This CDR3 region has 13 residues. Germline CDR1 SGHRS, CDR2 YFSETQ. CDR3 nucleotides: TGCGCCAGCAGCCTTCTCGGGAGCAATGAGCAGTTCTTC. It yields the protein CASSLLGSNEQFF.

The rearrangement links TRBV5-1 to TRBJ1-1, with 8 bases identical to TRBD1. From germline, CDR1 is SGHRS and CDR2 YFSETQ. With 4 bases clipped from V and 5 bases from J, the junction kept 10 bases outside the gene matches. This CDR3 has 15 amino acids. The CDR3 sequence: CASSTTGQGETEAFF. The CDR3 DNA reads TGCGCCAGCAGCACAACCGGACAGGGAGAAACTGAAGCTTTCTTT. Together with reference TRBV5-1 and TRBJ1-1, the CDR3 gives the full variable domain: KAGVTQTPRYLIKTRGQQVTLSCSPISGHRSVSWYQQTPGQGLQFLFEYFSETQRNKGNFPGRFSGRQFSNSRSEMNVSTLELGDSALYLCASSTTGQGETEAFFGQGTRLTVV.

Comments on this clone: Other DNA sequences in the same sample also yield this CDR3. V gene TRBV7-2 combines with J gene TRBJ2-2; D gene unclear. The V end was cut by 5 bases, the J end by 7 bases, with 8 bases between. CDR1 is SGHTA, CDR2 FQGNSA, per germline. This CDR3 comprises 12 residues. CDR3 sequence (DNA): TGTGCCAGCAGCCATCCAGGCGGGGAGCTGTTTTTT. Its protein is CASSHPGGELFF. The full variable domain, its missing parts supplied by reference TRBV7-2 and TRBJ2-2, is GAGVSQSPSNKVTEKGKDVELRCDPISGHTALYWYRQSLGQGLEFLIYFQGNSAPDKSGLPSDRFSAERTGGSVSTLTIQRTQQEDSAVYLCASSHPGGELFFGEGSRLTVL.

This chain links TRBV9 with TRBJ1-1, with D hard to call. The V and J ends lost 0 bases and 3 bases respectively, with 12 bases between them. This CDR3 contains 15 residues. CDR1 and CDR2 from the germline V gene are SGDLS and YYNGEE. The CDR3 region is CASSVGRAGYTEAFF. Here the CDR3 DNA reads TGTGCCAGCAGCGTAGGGAGGGCCGGGTACACTGAAGCTTTCTTT.

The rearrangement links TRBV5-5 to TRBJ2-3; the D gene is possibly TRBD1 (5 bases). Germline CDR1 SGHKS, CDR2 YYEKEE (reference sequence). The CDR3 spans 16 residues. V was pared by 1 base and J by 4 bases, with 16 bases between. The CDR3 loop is CASSLQSGKEADTQYF. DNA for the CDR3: TGTGCCAGCAGCTTGCAGTCAGGGAAAGAGGCAGATACGCAGTATTTT. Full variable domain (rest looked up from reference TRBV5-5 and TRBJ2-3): DAGVTQSPTHLIKTRGQQVTLRCSPISGHKSVSWYQQVLGQGPQFIFQYYEKEERGRGNFPDRFSARQFPNYSSELNVNALLLGDSALYLCASSLQSGKEADTQYFGPGTRLTVL.

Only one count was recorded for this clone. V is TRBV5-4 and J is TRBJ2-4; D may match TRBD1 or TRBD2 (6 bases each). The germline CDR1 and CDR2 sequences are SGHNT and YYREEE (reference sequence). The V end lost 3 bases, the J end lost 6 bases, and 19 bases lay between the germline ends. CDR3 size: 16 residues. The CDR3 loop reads CASSSDFTGALNIQYF. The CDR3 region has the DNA TGTGCCAGCAGCTCGGACTTTACGGGGGCATTAAACATTCAGTACTTC.

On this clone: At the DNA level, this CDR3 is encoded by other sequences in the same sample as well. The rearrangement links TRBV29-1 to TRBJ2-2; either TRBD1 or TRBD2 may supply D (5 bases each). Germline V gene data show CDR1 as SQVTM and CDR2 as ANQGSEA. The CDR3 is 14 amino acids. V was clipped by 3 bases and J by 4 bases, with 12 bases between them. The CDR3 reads CSVERGVGTGELFF. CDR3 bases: TGCAGCGTTGAGAGGGGTGTTGGCACCGGGGAGCTGTTTTTT.

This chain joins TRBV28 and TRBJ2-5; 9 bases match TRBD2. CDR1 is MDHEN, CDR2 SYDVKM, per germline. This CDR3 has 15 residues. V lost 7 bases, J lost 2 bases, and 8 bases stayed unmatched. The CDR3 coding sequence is TGTGCCAGCAATCGTCGGCTAGCGGGGCAAGAGACCCAGTACTTC. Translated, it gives CASNRRLAGQETQYF. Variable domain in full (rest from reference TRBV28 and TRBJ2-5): DVKVTQSSRYLVKRTGEKVFLECVQDMDHENMFWYRQDPGLGLRLIYFSYDVKMKEKGDIPEGYSVSREKKERFSLILESASTNQTSMYLCASNRRLAGQETQYFGPGTRLLVL.

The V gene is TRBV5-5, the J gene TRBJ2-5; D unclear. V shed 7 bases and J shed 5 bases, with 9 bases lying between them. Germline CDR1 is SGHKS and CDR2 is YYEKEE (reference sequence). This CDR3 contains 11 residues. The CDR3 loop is CASWGRETQYF. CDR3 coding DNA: TGTGCCAGCTGGGGAAGGGAGACCCAGTACTTC.

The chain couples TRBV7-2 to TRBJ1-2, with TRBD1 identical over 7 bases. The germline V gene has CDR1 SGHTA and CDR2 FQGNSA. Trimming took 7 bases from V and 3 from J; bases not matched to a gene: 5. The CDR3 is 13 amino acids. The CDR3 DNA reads TGTGCCAGCACCTGGACAGGCGACTATGGCTACACCTTC. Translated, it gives CASTWTGDYGYTF.

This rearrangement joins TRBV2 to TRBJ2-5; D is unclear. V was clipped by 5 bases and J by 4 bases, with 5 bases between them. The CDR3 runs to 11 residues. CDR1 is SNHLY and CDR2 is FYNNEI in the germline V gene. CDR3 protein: CASSRRETQYF. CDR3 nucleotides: TGTGCCAGCAGTCGCCGAGAGACCCAGTACTTC.

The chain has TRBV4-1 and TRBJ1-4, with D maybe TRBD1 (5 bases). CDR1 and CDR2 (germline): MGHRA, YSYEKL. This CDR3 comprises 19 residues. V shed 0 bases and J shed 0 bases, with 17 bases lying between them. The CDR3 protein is CASSQEWGGKLATNEKLFF. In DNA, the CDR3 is TGCGCCAGCAGCCAAGAATGGGGGGGAAAGTTGGCAACTAATGAAAAACTGTTTTTT.

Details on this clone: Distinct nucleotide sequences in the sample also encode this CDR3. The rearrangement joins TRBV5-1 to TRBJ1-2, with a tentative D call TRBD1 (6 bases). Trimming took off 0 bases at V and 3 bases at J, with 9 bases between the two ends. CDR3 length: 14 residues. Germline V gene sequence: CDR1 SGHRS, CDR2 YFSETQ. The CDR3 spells CASSLVGADYGYTF. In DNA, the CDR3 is TGCGCCAGCAGCTTGGTGGGGGCCGACTATGGCTACACCTTC.

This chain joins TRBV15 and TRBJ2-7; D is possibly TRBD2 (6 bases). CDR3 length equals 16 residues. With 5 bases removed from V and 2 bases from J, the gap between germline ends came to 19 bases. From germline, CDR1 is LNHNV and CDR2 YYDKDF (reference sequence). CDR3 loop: CATSGPPKRVAYEQYF. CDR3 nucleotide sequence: TGTGCCACCAGCGGACCCCCTAAGCGGGTCGCCTACGAGCAGTACTTC.

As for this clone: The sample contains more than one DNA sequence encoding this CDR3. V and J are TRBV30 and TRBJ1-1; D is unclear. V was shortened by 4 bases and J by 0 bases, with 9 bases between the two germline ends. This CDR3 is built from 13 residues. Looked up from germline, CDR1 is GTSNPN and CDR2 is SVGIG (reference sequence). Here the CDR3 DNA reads TGTGCCTGGACCCCGGGCTTGAACACTGAAGCTTTCTTT. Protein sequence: CAWTPGLNTEAFF.

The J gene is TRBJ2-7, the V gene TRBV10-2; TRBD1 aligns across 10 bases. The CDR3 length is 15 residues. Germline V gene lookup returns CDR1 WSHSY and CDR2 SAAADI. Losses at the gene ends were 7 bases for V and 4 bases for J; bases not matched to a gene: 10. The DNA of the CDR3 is TGCGCCAGCATTAAGGGACAGGGGCCCCTTTACGAGCAGTACTTC. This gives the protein CASIKGQGPLYEQYF.